Following are 12 T cell receptor beta chains from one sample sequenced in a study of blood T cell repertoires in COVID-19. Method: immunoSEQ multiplex PCR; TCRdb's copy keeps in-frame clones and lacks some. The sample lists 300,000 or so clones; roughly 84% were seen once. The sample was PBMCs or T cells enriched from blood (not recorded which). The receptors here all came from a woman between 25 and 40 years old who had recovered from COVID-19.

The rearrangement links TRBV3-1 (or the pseudogene TRBV3-2) to TRBJ1-1, with D perhaps TRBD1 (5 bases). Germline values: CDR1 LGHDT, CDR2 YNNKEL (reference sequence). The CDR3 extends over 14 amino acids. V lost 0 bases, J lost 7 bases, and 12 bases lay in between. The CDR3, as DNA: TGTGCCAGCAGCCAAGAAGGGGCAGCAGTTGAAGCTTTCTTT. It is translated as CASSQEGAAVEAFF.

The rearrangement joins TRBV27 to TRBJ1-1, with D unclear. The CDR3 runs to 11 residues. Trimming pared 5 bases from V and 10 bases from J, leaving 11 bases between. In germline, CDR1 is MNHEY, CDR2 SMNVEV (reference sequence). CDR3 loop: CASSGRLGAFF. CDR3 bases: TGTGCCAGCAGTGGGAGGTTAGGAGCTTTCTTT.

This sequence joins TRBV2 and TRBJ1-2, with D hard to call. Germline CDR1 is SNHLY and CDR2 is FYNNEI. V was trimmed by 10 bases and J by 4 bases, leaving 13 bases between them. The CDR3 is 12 residues long. The CDR3 bases are TGTGCCATCCCGACTGGCGGCTATGGCTACACCTTC. This encodes CAIPTGGYGYTF.

The chain carries TRBV28 and TRBJ2-3, with TRBD1 matching over 10 bases. The germline CDR1 and CDR2 sequences are MDHEN and SYDVKM. With V trimmed by 5 bases and J by 2 bases, 13 bases remained unmatched. The CDR3 is 18 amino acids. This CDR3 reads CASSTPGQGTIDTDTQYF. The CDR3 coding sequence is TGTGCCAGCAGTACACCGGGACAGGGGACGATTGACACAGATACGCAGTATTTT.

The J gene is TRBJ2-7, the V gene TRBV28; D is uncertain. The length of the CDR3 is 13 residues. V was cut by 5 bases and J by 2 bases, with 10 bases left in between. CDR1 is MDHEN and CDR2 is SYDVKM in the germline V gene. This CDR3 is CASSQIGAYEQYF. The CDR3 DNA reads as TGTGCCAGCAGTCAGATAGGAGCCTACGAGCAGTACTTC.

V usage is TRBV14 and J usage is TRBJ2-7, with D maybe TRBD2 (6 bases). This CDR3 comprises 15 residues. Trimming cost V 1 base and J 1 base, with 11 bases left between them. CDR1 and CDR2 from the germline V gene are SGHDN and FVKESK. The CDR3 spells CASSQGAGGSYEQYF. The DNA for the CDR3 is TGTGCCAGCAGCCAAGGGGCTGGGGGGTCCTACGAGCAGTACTTC.

The chain links TRBV14 to TRBJ2-7; D is perhaps TRBD1 (5 bases). The CDR3 totals 15 residues. The V and J ends lost 4 bases and 5 bases respectively, with 18 bases between them. From germline, CDR1 is SGHDN and CDR2 FVKESK. The CDR3 nucleotides read TGTGCCAGCAGCCCCTGGTCGCGTCAGGGCCACGAGCAGTACTTC. Amino acids: CASSPWSRQGHEQYF.

This clone was recorded only once. The chain recombines TRBV5-6 with TRBJ2-7, with 7 nucleotides matching TRBD1. Germline-derived CDR1 and CDR2 are SGHDT and YYEEEE. The CDR3 sequence is 15 residues long. V dropped 5 bases and J dropped 0; count of bases not matched to a gene: 8. The CDR3 sequence is CASRRMTGFSYEQYF. The CDR3 coding sequence is TGTGCCAGCAGACGGATGACAGGGTTCTCCTACGAGCAGTACTTC.

The CDR3 reads CASSFSDRGVREKLFF. The DNA for the CDR3 is TGTGCCAGCAGTTTTTCTGACAGGGGTGTACGAGAAAAACTGTTTTTT. The chain couples TRBV28 to TRBJ1-4, with 8 positions matching TRBD1. The CDR3 sequence is 16 residues long. Germline trimming cut 3 bases from V and 8 bases from J; bases unmatched to any gene: 11. CDR1 and CDR2 (germline): MDHEN, SYDVKM.

In the case of this clone: The same CDR3 arises from other DNA sequences in this sample as well. The CDR3 DNA is TGTGCCAGCAGTTTACTGGGGGGCACTGAAGCTTTCTTT. Its translation: CASSLLGGTEAFF. This sequence joins TRBV28 and TRBJ1-1, with D perhaps TRBD1 (5 bases). V was cut by 2 bases and J by 4 bases, with 8 bases left in between. Germline V gene lookup returns CDR1 MDHEN and CDR2 SYDVKM. The CDR3 contains 13 residues.

This chain uses TRBV6-5 with TRBJ2-7; D not certain. From germline, CDR1 is MNHEY and CDR2 SVGAGI. This CDR3 contains 14 residues. V gave up 6 bases and J gave up 7 bases, with 19 bases separating them. The CDR3 nucleotides are TGTGCCAGCAGCATCTCTGGCGGCGCTCGAGAGCAGTACTTC. Its protein product is CASSISGGAREQYF.

The V and J genes are TRBV12-3 or TRBV12-4 and TRBJ2-7, with TRBD2 matching over 8 bases. The CDR3 runs to 13 residues. J lost 5 bases, V lost 3 bases, and 3 bases had no gene match. CDR3 DNA sequence: TGTGCCAGCAGTTTTCGGGGGGGCGACGAGCAGTACTTC. Protein product: CASSFRGGDEQYF.